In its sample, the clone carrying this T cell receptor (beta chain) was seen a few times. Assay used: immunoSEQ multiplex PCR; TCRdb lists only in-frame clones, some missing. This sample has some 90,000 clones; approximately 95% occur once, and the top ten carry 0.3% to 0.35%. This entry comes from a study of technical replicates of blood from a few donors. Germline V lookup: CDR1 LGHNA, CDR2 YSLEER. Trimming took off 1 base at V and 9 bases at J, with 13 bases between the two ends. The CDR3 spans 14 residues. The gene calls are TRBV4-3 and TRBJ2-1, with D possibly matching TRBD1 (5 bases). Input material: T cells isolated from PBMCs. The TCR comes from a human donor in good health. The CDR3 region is CASSQGLGQVEQFF. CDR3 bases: TGCGCCAGCAGCCAAGGACTGGGGCAGGTTGAGCAGTTCTTC.